Listed below are T cell receptor beta chains from one sample, sequenced in a study of CD8 T cells in Susac syndrome. TCRdb called the immunoSEQ multiplex PCR reads again in MiXCR, with one record for every CDR3 protein. The data contain some 120,000 distinct CDR3 sequences, around 94% of them singletons. Sequencing input: CD4+ T cells from PBMCs. The source of these receptors is a human donor in good health. Each CDR3 is given with its conserved first and last residue. A D gene is named only where the DNA matches it firmly. Rows may omit the clone size; those that give it use once, few, many or a size class.

j_call d_call v_call clone_size cdr3_aa cdr3_nt
TRBJ1-1 NA TRBV5-1 NA CASSPLPENTEAFF TGCGCCAGCAGCCCCCTGCCAGAGAACACTGAAGCTTTCTTT
TRBJ1-1 NA TRBV6-1 NA CASSEVRNTEAFF TGTGCCAGCAGTGAAGTTAGGAACACTGAAGCTTTTTTT
TRBJ1-4 NA TRBV2 NA CASSESSKEKLFF TGTGCCAGCAGTGAAAGTTCCAAAGAAAAACTGTTTTTT
TRBJ2-7 TRBD2 TRBV18 NA CASSSNKRDLGEQYF TGTGCCAGCTCAAGCAACAAGCGGGACCTCGGCGAGCAGTACTTC
TRBJ1-5 NA TRBV7-2 NA CASSSGGSNQPQHF TGTGCCAGCAGCTCCGGGGGGAGCAATCAGCCCCAGCATTTT
TRBJ2-5 TRBD2 TRBV20-1 NA CSARLAGVGQETQYF TGCAGTGCCCGACTAGCGGGAGTGGGGCAAGAGACCCAGTACTTC
TRBJ2-7 NA TRBV7-8 NA CASSFGTSKSEYF TGTGCCAGCAGCTTTGGGACAAGCAAATCGGAATACTTC
TRBJ2-1 NA TRBV29-1 NA CSVSRSVNNEQFF TGCAGCGTTAGTAGGAGTGTAAACAATGAGCAGTTCTTC
TRBJ2-5 TRBD1 TRBV5-1 NA CASTFTGGGETQYF TGCGCCAGCACCTTTACAGGGGGCGGTGAGACCCAGTACTTC
TRBJ1-1 NA TRBV19 NA CASSITFSTANTEAFF TGTGCCAGTAGTATAACATTTAGTACAGCGAACACTGAAGCTTTCTTT
TRBJ2-5 TRBD1 TRBV14 NA CASSQTGTGRETQYF TGTGCCAGCAGCCAAACCGGGACAGGGAGAGAGACCCAGTACTTC
TRBJ2-2 NA TRBV9 once CASSVVGEGTGELFF TGTGCCAGCAGCGTAGTCGGGGAAGGGACCGGGGAGCTGTTTTTT
TRBJ1-1 NA TRBV7-8 NA CASRPGAQGLNTKAFF TGTGCCAGCAGGCCAGGGGCCCAGGGGCTGAACACTAAAGCTTTCTTT
TRBJ2-7 TRBD2 TRBV7-2 NA CASSVGGSPYEQYF TGTGCCAGCTCGGTCGGCGGGAGCCCCTACGAGCAGTACTTC
TRBJ1-1 NA TRBV3-1 NA CASSQVEADTEAFF TGTGCCAGCAGCCAAGTCGAGGCGGACACTGAAGCTTTCTTT
TRBJ2-7 TRBD1 TRBV29-1 few CSVFGTGVYEQYF TGCAGCGTTTTCGGGACAGGGGTGTACGAGCAGTACTTC
TRBJ1-1 NA TRBV29-1 few CSVGISADEAFF TGCAGCGTTGGAATTTCGGCTGATGAGGCTTTCTTT
TRBJ1-1 NA TRBV6-5 NA CASSYRGENTEAFF TGTGCCAGCAGTTACCGGGGAGAGAACACTGAAGCTTTCTTT
TRBJ2-1 TRBD2 TRBV7-2 NA CASSLISGTTYNEQFF TGTGCCAGCAGCCTAATTAGCGGGACAACCTACAATGAGCAGTTCTTC
TRBJ2-3 NA TRBV29-1 NA CSVVPATDTQYF TGCAGCGTTGTGCCTGCCACAGATACGCAGTATTTT
TRBJ2-5 NA TRBV7-2 NA CASSLRTAAVWTQYF TGTGCCAGCAGCCTCCGGACAGCGGCGGTGTGGACCCAGTACTTC
TRBJ2-1 TRBD2 TRBV7-9 NA CASSPTSGLYYNEQFF TGTGCCAGCAGTCCCACTAGCGGCCTCTACTACAATGAGCAGTTCTTC
TRBJ2-1 NA TRBV29-1 NA CSVGNVNEQFF TGCAGCGTTGGGAACGTAAATGAGCAGTTCTTC
TRBJ2-5 NA TRBV12-3/TRBV12-4 NA CASGVSVGQETQYF TGTGCCAGCGGGGTCTCGGTGGGCCAAGAGACCCAGTACTTC
TRBJ1-1 TRBD1 TRBV20-1 NA CSATGQGNTEAFF TGCAGTGCGACGGGACAGGGCAACACTGAAGCTTTCTTT
TRBJ2-1 NA TRBV29-1 NA CSVVSGTLVTNEQFF TGCAGCGTTGTAAGCGGGACACTAGTCACCAATGAGCAGTTCTTC